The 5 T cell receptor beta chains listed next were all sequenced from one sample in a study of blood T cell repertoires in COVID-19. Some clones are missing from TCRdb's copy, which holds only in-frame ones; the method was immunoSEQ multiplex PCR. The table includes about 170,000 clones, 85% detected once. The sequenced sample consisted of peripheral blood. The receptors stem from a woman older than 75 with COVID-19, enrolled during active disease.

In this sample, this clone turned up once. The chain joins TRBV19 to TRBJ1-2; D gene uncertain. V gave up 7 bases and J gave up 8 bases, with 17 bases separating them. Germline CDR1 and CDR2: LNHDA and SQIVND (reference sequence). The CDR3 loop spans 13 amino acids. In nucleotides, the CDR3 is TGTGCCAGTACCCAGACACTTCAAGGCGGCTACACCTTC. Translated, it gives CASTQTLQGGYTF.

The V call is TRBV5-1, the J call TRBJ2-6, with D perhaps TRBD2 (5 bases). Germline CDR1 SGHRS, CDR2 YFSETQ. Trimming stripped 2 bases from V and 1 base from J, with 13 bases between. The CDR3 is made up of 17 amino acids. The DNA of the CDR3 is TGCGCCAGCAGCTTTACCCGGGAATCGTCTGGGGCCAACGTCCTGACTTTC. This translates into CASSFTRESSGANVLTF.

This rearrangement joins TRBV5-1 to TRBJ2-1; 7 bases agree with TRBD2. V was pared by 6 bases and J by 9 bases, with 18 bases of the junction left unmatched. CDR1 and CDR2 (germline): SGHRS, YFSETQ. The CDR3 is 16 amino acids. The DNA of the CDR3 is TGCGCCAGCAACCCGGCCCCCGGGACTCCGGGAGGTGAGCAGTTCTTC. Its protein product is CASNPAPGTPGGEQFF.

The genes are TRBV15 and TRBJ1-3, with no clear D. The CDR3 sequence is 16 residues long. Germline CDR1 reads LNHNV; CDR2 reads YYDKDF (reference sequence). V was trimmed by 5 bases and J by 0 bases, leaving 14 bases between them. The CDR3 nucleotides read TGTGCCACCAGCGGGATCCTAGCTTACTCTGGAAACACCATATATTTT. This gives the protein CATSGILAYSGNTIYF.

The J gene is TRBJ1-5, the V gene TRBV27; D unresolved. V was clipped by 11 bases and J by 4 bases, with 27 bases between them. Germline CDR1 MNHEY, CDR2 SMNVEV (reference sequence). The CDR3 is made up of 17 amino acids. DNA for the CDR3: TGTGCCGGGCCCCCCCACATCGCGTCAAAATTGAATCAGCCCCAGCATTTT. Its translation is CAGPPHIASKLNQPQHF.